Listed here is a single T cell receptor (beta chain). Its antigen remains unidentified. The data originate from a study of cytomegalovirus exposure and HLA in healthy donors. General study points: For most TCR beta V segments, an earlier analysis put the productive rate at about 90% or about 30% of the time. Later analysis identified about 17,000 TCR beta sequences associated with HLA alleles, using a false discovery rate threshold of 0.05.

CDR1 KGHSH and CDR2 LQKENI come from the germline V gene. After removal of 5 bases from V and 6 bases from J, the junction contained 8 bases not matched to a gene. The CDR3 runs to 15 residues. The PCR ran on 60 Vbeta and 13 Jbeta primers. Sequencing was performed with immunoSEQ multiplex PCR; in TCRdb, only in-frame clones are kept and a portion is missing. The data show fewer than 150,000 clones, about 76% seen once. This chain joins TRBV18 and TRBJ2-1, with 9 bases fitting TRBD1. Material: PBMCs. This TCR was recovered from a man aged 18 to 29 in good health and CMV-seronegative. The CDR3 loop is CASSSRQGVFNEQFF. The CDR3 nucleotides read TGTGCCAGCTCATCCCGACAGGGGGTGTTCAATGAGCAGTTCTTC.